This entry lists 26 T cell receptor beta chains sequenced from one sample in a study of patients and donors after allogeneic stem cell transplantation. One entry per CDR3 protein results from TCRdb running MiXCR on the RT-PCR reads. The table shows some 230,000 distinct CDR3 sequences, with 13% to 15% occurring only once. The sequencing input was blood, either unsorted or a sorted T cell fraction (not recorded which). The receptors stem from a human donor who was either an allogeneic HSCT recipient or a stem cell or donor lymphocyte infusion donor (not recorded which). It is not recorded whose cells these are; they may come from a transplant donor.

This clonotype occurred a few times. The V call is TRBV30, the J call TRBJ1-5; 7 nucleotides align to TRBD1. V gave up 0 bases and J gave up 5 bases; unmatched junction bases: 4. Germline CDR1 and CDR2: GTSNPN and SVGIG (reference sequence). This CDR3 is built from 14 residues. CDR3 bases: TGTGCCTGGAGTGTCGGCAGGGGGGATCAGCCCCAGCATTTT. Amino acid sequence: CAWSVGRGDQPQHF.

This clonotype came up many times. This chain links TRBV28 with TRBJ1-4, with 8 bases fitting TRBD1. CDR1 is MDHEN, CDR2 SYDVKM, per germline. The CDR3 loop spans 13 amino acids. V shed 7 bases, J shed 8 bases, and the junction held 6 bases outside the gene matches. CDR3 DNA sequence: TGTGCCAGCACAGGGGGCGCAGGGGAAAAACTGTTTTTT. Residues: CASTGGAGEKLFF.

This clonotype was seen a handful of times. V usage is TRBV7-8 and J usage is TRBJ1-2; D unclear. The CDR3 loop spans 14 amino acids. The germline V gene has CDR1 SGHVS and CDR2 FQNEAQ. V was cut by 1 base and J by 0 bases, with 6 bases left in between. The CDR3 DNA follows: TGTGCCAGCAGCTTAGAGGTTTCTAACTATGGCTACACCTTC. It specifies CASSLEVSNYGYTF.

Only a few counts were recorded for this clonotype. This chain uses TRBV4-2 with TRBJ1-2; 7 nucleotides line up with TRBD1. Trimming took 1 base from V and 2 from J; bases not matched to a gene: 4. The CDR3 spans 15 residues. Germline CDR1 and CDR2: LGHNA and YNFKEQ. CDR3 nucleotide sequence: TGTGCCAGCAGCCAAGTCGGGGACAGCAACTATGGCTACACCTTC. Its translation is CASSQVGDSNYGYTF.

This clonotype occurred a few times. DNA of the CDR3: TGTGCCAGCAGCCTCACAGGGGGCGTCTACAATGAGCAGTTCTTC. This gives the protein CASSLTGGVYNEQFF. This chain joins TRBV5-6 and TRBJ2-1; 9 bases agree with TRBD1. The CDR3 contains 15 residues. The V gene's germline CDR1 is SGHDT and CDR2 YYEEEE. With V trimmed by 4 bases and J by 3 bases, 5 bases remained unmatched.

This clonotype was detected a few times. V and J are TRBV5-5 and TRBJ1-5; TRBD1 matches 7 bases. Germline CDR1 reads SGHKS; CDR2 reads YYEKEE (reference sequence). The CDR3 loop spans 16 amino acids. The ends lost 6 bases at V and 1 base at J; junction bases unmatched: 10. CDR3 sequence (DNA): TGTGCCAGCACGAAAGTAGGGACAGAGAGCAATCAGCCCCAGCATTTT. It is translated as CASTKVGTESNQPQHF.

This clonotype was found a few times. The CDR3 region has the DNA TGTGCCAGCAGCCCCTACAGACAGGGGCAAAAGGATACGCAGTATTTT. Its translation: CASSPYRQGQKDTQYF. The rearrangement joins TRBV5-6 to TRBJ2-3; 8 bases line up with TRBD1. The CDR3 covers 16 residues. The germline V gene encodes CDR1 SGHDT and CDR2 YYEEEE. V shed 4 bases, J shed 6 bases, and the junction held 13 bases outside the gene matches.

This clonotype appeared a few times. The chain recombines TRBV7-2 with TRBJ1-2, with TRBD1 matching over 9 bases. Germline V lookup: CDR1 SGHTA, CDR2 FQGNSA. V was pared by 1 base and J by 5 bases, with 8 bases of the junction left unmatched. This CDR3 contains 16 residues. CDR3 sequence: CASSLGRGQGPYGYTF. In nucleotides, the CDR3 is TGTGCCAGCAGCTTAGGTCGGGGACAGGGCCCTTATGGCTACACCTTC. The variable domain in full, completed from reference TRBV7-2 and TRBJ1-2, reads GAGVSQSPSNKVTEKGKDVELRCDPISGHTALYWYRQSLGQGLEFLIYFQGNSAPDKSGLPSDRFSAERTGGSVSTLTIQRTQQEDSAVYLCASSLGRGQGPYGYTFGSGTRLTVV.

The V gene is TRBV20-1, the J gene TRBJ1-2, with 7 bases matching TRBD1. From germline, CDR1 is DFQATT and CDR2 SNEGSKA (reference sequence). The V gene end was trimmed by 2 bases and the J gene end by 2 bases; junction bases not matched to a gene: 11. The CDR3 has 16 amino acids. CDR3 residues: CSARSWQGGANYGYTF. The CDR3 nucleotides are TGCAGTGCTAGATCGTGGCAGGGGGGAGCCAACTATGGCTACACCTTC.

This clonotype appeared a few times. The V call is TRBV12-3 or TRBV12-4, the J call TRBJ2-7, with 10 bases matching TRBD1. The CDR3 is 14 amino acids. V was clipped by 4 bases and J by 3 bases; unmatched bases: 3. The CDR3: CASSWGTGDYEQYF. CDR3 in DNA: TGTGCCAGCAGTTGGGGGACAGGGGACTACGAGCAGTACTTC.

J is TRBJ2-3 and V is TRBV29-1; 11 bases map to TRBD2. CDR3 size: 16 residues. V trimming: 3 bases; J trimming: 2 bases; junction bases outside the gene matches: 7. Germline V gene lookup returns CDR1 SQVTM and CDR2 ANQGSEA. The CDR3 DNA follows: TGCAGCGTTGATGTTGGGACTAGCGGAATCACAGATACGCAGTATTTT. Amino acid sequence: CSVDVGTSGITDTQYF.

The chain combines TRBV3-1 with TRBJ1-5, with 7 nucleotides matching TRBD1. Trimming at V came to 0 bases and at J to 2 bases, leaving 10 bases not matched to a gene. This CDR3 contains 18 residues. Germline lookup yields CDR1 LGHDT and CDR2 YNNKEL (reference sequence). The CDR3 DNA sequence: TGTGCCAGCAGCCAAGACCGCCAACAGGGGAGGGGCAATCAGCCCCAGCATTTT. Translated: CASSQDRQQGRGNQPQHF.

This clonotype appeared many times. The chain is built from TRBV12-3 or TRBV12-4 and TRBJ2-4; possibly TRBD1 or TRBD2 for D (5 bases each). The CDR3 is made up of 13 amino acids. Trimming stripped 5 bases from V and 7 bases from J, with 12 bases between. This CDR3 reads CASSNNWGNIQYF. The CDR3 bases are TGTGCCAGCAGTAACAATTGGGGGAACATTCAGTACTTC.

The chain links TRBV4-2 to TRBJ1-1, with D unresolved. Trimming pared 0 bases from V and 1 base from J, leaving 9 bases between. The CDR3 length is 15 residues. CDR1 is LGHNA, CDR2 YNFKEQ, per germline. CDR3 nucleotides: TGTGCCAGCAGCCAAGATGAGCGGTCGAACACTGAAGCTTTCTTT. Amino acids: CASSQDERSNTEAFF.

In this sample, this clonotype turned up a few times. The chain has TRBV20-1 and TRBJ2-1, with 13 bases aligning to TRBD2. The CDR3 has 14 residues. Germline CDR1 DFQATT, CDR2 SNEGSKA (reference sequence). Trimming at V came to 4 bases and at J to 6 bases, leaving 3 bases not matched to a gene. Here the CDR3 DNA reads TGCAGTGCTATTGGGACTAGCGGGACCAATGAGCAGTTCTTC. Encoded protein: CSAIGTSGTNEQFF.

This clonotype has a handful of counts. The rearrangement links TRBV6-1 to TRBJ1-2; D is perhaps TRBD1 (5 bases). CDR1 and CDR2 (germline): MNHNS, SASEGT. The CDR3 sequence is 13 residues long. V lost 6 bases to trimming and J lost 3 bases, with 11 bases between them. This CDR3 reads CASSDDRYYGYTF. As DNA, the CDR3 is TGTGCCAGCAGCGATGACAGATACTATGGCTACACCTTC.

The V and J genes are TRBV12-3 or TRBV12-4 and TRBJ2-3; unclear D gene. V lost 5 bases, J lost 2 bases, and 8 bases lay in between. This CDR3 comprises 13 residues. CDR3 in amino acids: CASSPRVTDTQYF. The CDR3, as DNA: TGTGCCAGCAGTCCCAGAGTCACAGATACGCAGTATTTT.

This clonotype was picked up many times. The CDR3 coding sequence is TGTGCCAGCAGCTTAGTGGGGGGAAGCTCCTACAATGAGCAGTTCTTC. This sequence encodes CASSLVGGSSYNEQFF. The V call is TRBV7-2, the J call TRBJ2-1; D might be TRBD2 (6 bases). Germline CDR1 and CDR2: SGHTA and FQGNSA. Trimming stripped 1 base from V and 0 bases from J, with 10 bases between. The CDR3 totals 16 residues.

A few counts support this clonotype. This chain connects TRBV6-1 to TRBJ2-2; D is perhaps TRBD2 (6 bases). V was pared by 8 bases and J by 4 bases, with 14 bases between. The CDR3 runs 14 residues. Looked up from germline, CDR1 is MNHNS and CDR2 is SASEGT. CDR3 sequence (DNA): TGTGCCAGCTCAGGACTATACATCACCGGGGAGCTGTTTTTT. It encodes CASSGLYITGELFF.

The V and J genes are TRBV10-3 and TRBJ2-1; unclear D gene. CDR3 size: 14 residues. Per the germline V gene, CDR1 is ENHRY and CDR2 is SYGVKD. V was trimmed by 5 bases and J by 8 bases, leaving 16 bases between them. The CDR3 bases are TGTGCCATCAGTAAAAGGTCCTCAATGGATGAGCAGTTCTTC. It is translated as CAISKRSSMDEQFF.

This clonotype was recorded a few times. V and J are TRBV9 and TRBJ2-3; 11 positions match TRBD2. V lost 3 bases and J lost 2; bases outside the gene matches: 2. The length of the CDR3 is 15 residues. Germline values: CDR1 SGDLS, CDR2 YYNGEE. This CDR3 reads CASSGSGGVTDTQYF. The CDR3 DNA reads as TGTGCCAGCAGCGGTAGCGGGGGGGTCACAGATACGCAGTATTTT.

The chain combines TRBV7-3 with TRBJ1-2; D may be TRBD1 (5 bases). Trimming pared 5 bases from V and 6 bases from J, leaving 7 bases between. The germline V gene encodes CDR1 SGHTA and CDR2 FQGTGA. This CDR3 comprises 11 residues. The CDR3 nucleotides read TGTGCCAGCAGCACAGGACATGGCTACACCTTC. This sequence encodes CASSTGHGYTF.

The genes are TRBV9 and TRBJ1-3; 8 bases match TRBD1. The trim removed 4 bases at V and 0 bases at J, leaving 9 bases unmatched. CDR3 size: 17 residues. Germline V CDR1 and CDR2: SGDLS, YYNGEE. The CDR3 nucleotides read TGTGCCAGCAGCCCGGGGACAGGTGACTTCTCTGGAAACACCATATATTTT. Residues: CASSPGTGDFSGNTIYF.

This clonotype was counted only a few times. The chain recombines TRBV29-1 with TRBJ2-3; D gene uncertain. Trimming stripped 6 bases from V and 3 bases from J, with 10 bases between. Germline assignment: CDR1 SQVTM and CDR2 ANQGSEA. The CDR3 sequence is 12 residues long. The CDR3 spells CSVRTRTDTQYF. In DNA, the CDR3 is TGCAGCGTAAGGACGAGAACAGATACGCAGTATTTT.

The rearrangement links TRBV7-2 to TRBJ2-3; tentatively, D is TRBD2 (5 bases). This CDR3 is built from 14 residues. V lost 3 bases and J 3 bases, leaving 10 bases between the germline ends. Germline V CDR1 and CDR2: SGHTA, FQGNSA. The CDR3 loop reads CASSFPGLTDTQYF. As DNA, the CDR3 is TGTGCCAGCAGCTTCCCCGGACTGACAGATACGCAGTATTTT.

This clonotype turned up a few times. The chain employs TRBV10-3 and TRBJ2-3; no clear D. CDR3 size: 14 residues. Germline loops: CDR1 ENHRY, CDR2 SYGVKD. V was clipped by 3 bases and J by 0 bases, with 7 bases between them. CDR3 DNA sequence: TGTGCCATCAGTGACTGGCGAAGCACAGATACGCAGTATTTT. It specifies CAISDWRSTDTQYF.